This T cell receptor beta chain emerged from a study of beta chain features in type 1 diabetes. Germline V gene lookup returns CDR1 SQVTM and CDR2 ANQGSEA. The CDR3 length is 12 residues. V was shortened by 4 bases and J by 5 bases, with 11 bases between the two germline ends. All of the isolated RNA was reverse transcribed, so expressed TCRB transcripts were sequenced. Sequenced by immunoSEQ multiplex PCR; TCRdb stores in-frame clones only, minus some. This table has roughly 240,000 clones, around 68% appearing once. This TCR derives from a man aged 25-45 years in good health. What was sequenced was naive CD4+ T cells from blood. This sequence joins TRBV29-1 and TRBJ1-1; D gene ambiguous. Written as DNA, the CDR3 is TGCAGCGTTGCGCAGGTGGGGACTGAAGCTTTCTTT. This sequence encodes CSVAQVGTEAFF. The full variable domain, with the rest looked up from reference TRBV29-1 and TRBJ1-1, is SAVISQKPSRDICQRGTSLTIQCQVDSQVTMMFWYRQQPGQSLTLIATANQGSEATYESGFVIDKFPISRPNLTFSTLTVSNMSPEDSSIYLCSVAQVGTEAFFGQGTRLTVV.